The clone carrying this T cell receptor (beta chain) was recorded a few times. The antigen remains unidentified. This record belongs to a study of post-analysis software for immune sequencing data. Study-level points and caveats: Elevated frequency relative to controls characterized four or five TRBV segments in patients, TRBV5-6, TRBV5-1 and TRBV20-1 among them.

CDR1 is LNHNV and CDR2 is YYDKDF in the germline V gene (reference sequence). The CDR3 has 12 amino acids. Unique molecular identifiers featured in each of the TCR beta cDNA libraries. TCRdb passed the PCR reads through MiXCR, listing each CDR3 protein once. The data contain 800,000 to 950,000 distinct CDR3 sequences, roughly 50% of them singletons. V usage is TRBV15 and J usage is TRBJ2-5; no reliable D call. Gene TRBJ2-7 matches the end of the DNA better, so the J call may be wrong. Sequenced sample: blood. The receptor was derived from a girl between 5 and 17 years old with multiple sclerosis. In nucleotides, the CDR3 is TGTGCCACCAGCAGAGATAATTACGAGCAGTACTTC. Amino acid sequence: CATSRDNYEQYF.